A selection of T cell receptor beta chains follows, all from one sample in a study of blood T cell repertoires in COVID-19. Profiled with immunoSEQ multiplex PCR; TCRdb holds only in-frame clones, not every one. The sample contains about 200,000 clones, roughly 86% of which appear only once. The sequenced sample consisted of PBMCs or T cells enriched from blood (not recorded which). The source of these receptors is a woman aged 40 to 50 in a cohort exposed to, infected with or recovered from COVID-19 (not recorded which). The CDR3 runs from the conserved cysteine through the conserved F or W. Each record gives: V gene, D gene, clone size, J gene, CDR3 DNA, CDR3 protein. A D gene is named only where the DNA matches it firmly. Not every row has a clone size; where given, it reads once, few, many or a size class.

TRBV29-1,.,.,TRBJ1-1,TGCAGCGTTGAAATAGGCCAGGGTGAAGCTTTCTTT,CSVEIGQGEAFF
TRBV5-5,.,once,TRBJ1-5,TGTGCCAGCAGCTTGGCAGGGAATAGCAATCAGCCCCAGCATTTT,CASSLAGNSNQPQHF
TRBV7-9,.,.,TRBJ1-1,TGTGCCAGCCTCCGAGGCACTGAAGCTTTCTTT,CASLRGTEAFF
TRBV11-2,TRBD1,.,TRBJ1-1,TGTGCCAGCAGCTACGCGCAGGGGGGGAACACTGAAGCTTTCTTT,CASSYAQGGNTEAFF
TRBV7-9,.,.,TRBJ1-2,TGTGCCAGCAGCACCCCAGGGGTGAACTATGGCTACACCTTC,CASSTPGVNYGYTF
TRBV27,.,.,TRBJ2-1,TGTGCCAGCAGTATTTATAGCAGAAACGCGTACAATGAGCAGTTCTTC,CASSIYSRNAYNEQFF
TRBV5-1,.,.,TRBJ1-2,TGCGCCAGCAGCTTGGACCGGTATGCGAACTATGGCTACACCTTC,CASSLDRYANYGYTF
TRBV11-2,.,.,TRBJ2-7,TGTGCCAGCAGGCGGGCCAGCTCCTACGAGCAGTACTTC,CASRRASSYEQYF
TRBV30,TRBD1,.,TRBJ1-6,TGTGCCTGGACCGGGACAGGGTACTCACCCCTCCACTTT,CAWTGTGYSPLHF
TRBV7-9,TRBD2,.,TRBJ2-5,TGTGCCAGCAGCTTAACTAGCGGGACCCAAGAGACCCAGTACTTC,CASSLTSGTQETQYF
TRBV5-6,.,.,TRBJ2-1,TGTGCCAGCAGCTTGTACTATGAGCAGTTCTTC,CASSLYYEQFF
TRBV28,TRBD2,.,TRBJ2-3,TGTGCCAGCAGTTCCGCGGGGGTTGCAGATACGCAGTATTTT,CASSSAGVADTQYF
TRBV3-1/TRBV3-2,.,.,TRBJ1-4,TGTGCCAGCAGCCAGGGACATGGATCGTCTACTAATGAAAAACTGTTTTTT,CASSQGHGSSTNEKLFF
TRBV2,TRBD1,.,TRBJ1-1,TGTGCCAGCAGGAAGGGGGCGGTGGGGGCAAGAGCTTTCTTT,CASRKGAVGARAFF
TRBV5-1,TRBD2,.,TRBJ2-1,TGCGCCAGCAGCTTGGCGGGAGCGGGAGGGCCCGCGTTAAATGAGCAGTTCTTC,CASSLAGAGGPALNEQFF
TRBV9,TRBD1,.,TRBJ2-5,TGTGCCAGCAGCGTAGGGGGACAGGGCGGCGAGACCCAGTACTTC,CASSVGGQGGETQYF
TRBV9,TRBD1,.,TRBJ2-7,TGTGCCAGCAGCGTAGGAGACAGGGGCTACGAGCAGTACTTC,CASSVGDRGYEQYF
TRBV7-9,.,.,TRBJ1-6,TGTGCCAGCAGCCCCCCCGCTAGTAATCTTTCCTATAATTCACCCCTCCACTTT,CASSPPASNLSYNSPLHF
TRBV19,.,once,TRBJ2-7,TGTGCCAGTAGTATAGAGCACAGCCCAGAAGGTGAGCAGTACTTC,CASSIEHSPEGEQYF
TRBV6-4,.,.,TRBJ2-6,TGTGCCAGCAGTGACTCGCGGTCTGGGGCCAACGTCCTGACTTTC,CASSDSRSGANVLTF
TRBV19,TRBD1,.,TRBJ2-7,TGTGCCAGTAGTATAAGTACAGGGGAGACCTACGAGCAGTACTTC,CASSISTGETYEQYF
TRBV11-2,.,.,TRBJ2-1,TGTGCCAGCAGCCAAGACTTCAACGGCAATGAGCAGTTCTTC,CASSQDFNGNEQFF
TRBV6-1,TRBD1,.,TRBJ1-3,TGTGCCAGCAGTGAATGGGCCAGGGGGTACTCTGGAAACACCATATATTTT,CASSEWARGYSGNTIYF
TRBV25-1,.,.,TRBJ1-1,TGTGCCAGCAGTGACCTACACCGGGACACTGGCACTGAAGCTTTCTTT,CASSDLHRDTGTEAFF
TRBV7-8,TRBD2,.,TRBJ2-1,TGTGCCAGCAGCTTAGATCCGGGACTAGGTTCCTACAATGAGCAGTTCTTC,CASSLDPGLGSYNEQFF
TRBV6-5,.,.,TRBJ1-5,TGTGCCAGCAGTTACGATGATCGGAGGGATCAGCCCCAGCATTTT,CASSYDDRRDQPQHF
TRBV27,TRBD2,.,TRBJ2-3,TGTGCCAGCTTCCGAGCGGGGAGCACAGATACGCAGTATTTT,CASFRAGSTDTQYF
TRBV9,TRBD1,.,TRBJ1-2,TGTGCCAGCAGCCCAGAGAGGGGACAGAGAAACTATGGCTACACCTTC,CASSPERGQRNYGYTF
TRBV21-1,.,.,TRBJ2-1,TGTGCCAGCAGCAACCCCTGGACTAGCGGGCCTCACAATGAGCAGTTCTTC,CASSNPWTSGPHNEQFF
TRBV25-1,.,.,TRBJ2-1,TGTGCCAGCACGGGGGATGAGCAGTTCTTC,CASTGDEQFF
TRBV15,TRBD2,.,TRBJ2-1,TGTGCCACCAGCAGAGGACTAGCGGATCACTACAATGAGCAGTTCTTC,CATSRGLADHYNEQFF
TRBV2,TRBD2,.,TRBJ2-5,TGTGCCAGCAGTGATCGAGAAGGACTAGCGGGAATTTCAGGCTTACAAGAGACCCAGTACTTC,CASSDREGLAGISGLQETQYF
TRBV5-1,.,.,TRBJ1-6,TGCGCCAGCAGCCCGGACAGATTTTCTTCACCCCTCCACTTT,CASSPDRFSSPLHF
TRBV7-9,TRBD2,.,TRBJ2-1,TGTGCCAGCAGCCTACCCCTAGCGGGAGATAATGAGCAGTTCTTC,CASSLPLAGDNEQFF
TRBV20-1,.,.,TRBJ2-3,TGCAGTGCTAGAAACGGTACGCAGTATTTT,CSARNGTQYF
TRBV12-3/TRBV12-4,.,.,TRBJ1-1,TGTGCCAGCAGCCTCCAACCTCAGGGTGAAGCTTTCTTT,CASSLQPQGEAFF
TRBV19,TRBD1,.,TRBJ2-1,TGTGCCAGTAGTATACAGGGGGTTCATGAGCAGTTCTTC,CASSIQGVHEQFF
TRBV9,.,.,TRBJ2-7,TGTGCCAGCAGCTTCCGGGTCGAAGGAGACGAGCAGTACTTC,CASSFRVEGDEQYF
TRBV27,.,.,TRBJ1-5,TGTGCCAGCAGTTGGGGGGGGAATCAGCCCCAGCATTTT,CASSWGGNQPQHF
TRBV27,TRBD1,.,TRBJ2-2,TGTGCCACCACCTCCGGGACAGAGTCCGAACACCGGGGAGCTGTTTTT,CATTSGTESEHRGAVF
TRBV5-1,TRBD2,many,TRBJ2-1,TGCGCCAGCAGCTTGCCCTCTCTACCGGGACTACCAGCCTACAATGAGCAGTTCTTC,CASSLPSLPGLPAYNEQFF
TRBV5-4,TRBD1,few,TRBJ1-1,TGTGCCAGTACCGGGACAGGGGACACTGAAGCTTTCTTT,CASTGTGDTEAFF
TRBV5-1,TRBD1,.,TRBJ1-1,TGCGCCAGCAGCCCGACGACAGGGAAGGTTAACACTGAAGCTTTCTTT,CASSPTTGKVNTEAFF
TRBV6-5,.,.,TRBJ1-1,TGTGCCAGCAGTTCCCCCGCGAGGATGAACACTGAAGCTTTCTTT,CASSSPARMNTEAFF
TRBV6-1,TRBD2,.,TRBJ2-5,TGTGCCACAACCCAAAGGGCTAGCGGGGAGACCCAGTACTTC,CATTQRASGETQYF